This TCR beta chain was sequenced in a study of OX40 agonist ivuxolimab in advanced cancers. This table comes from immunoSEQ multiplex PCR, and its TCRdb copy is limited to in-frame clones, with some not included. The profile shows under 50,000 clones, about 89% of them singletons. V trimming: 6 bases; J trimming: 8 bases; junction bases outside the gene matches: 10. Per the germline V gene, CDR1 is SGHNT and CDR2 is YENEEA. CDR3 size: 14 residues. The receptor's source is an adult with an advanced solid tumor such as melanoma, head and neck, liver or kidney cancer. The sample in question was CD4+ or CD8+ T cells sorted from blood, obtained in a trial of the OX40 agonist ivuxolimab. This chain connects TRBV11-3 to TRBJ2-1; 7 nucleotides align to TRBD2. The DNA of the CDR3 is TGTGCCAGCAGACCCCCCGGGAGGTGGGATGAGCAGTTCTTC. Protein: CASRPPGRWDEQFF.